Here is one T cell receptor beta chain with its context. This specimen comes from a study of Graves' ophthalmopathy and Graves' hyperthyroidism. From RNA, the CDR3 regions of TCR beta chains were amplified and sequenced. RT-PCR was first run with HTBI primers, then multiplex PCR in a second round. TCRdb ran MiXCR on the multiplex PCR reads and lists one entry per CDR3 protein. The table lists 1 million to 1.3 million distinct CDR3 sequences, 35% to 45% of them singletons. Patients with other autoimmune diseases, uncontrolled infections, pregnancy or lactation were excluded. This clonotype was obtained from an adult man with Graves' hyperthyroidism. Sequencing was performed on peripheral blood or thyroid tissue (not recorded which).

The CDR3 spells CASSSLDRASNEKLFF. The CDR3, as DNA: TGTGCCAGCAGCTCTTTGGACAGGGCCTCTAATGAAAAACTGTTTTTT. The chain carries TRBV11-2 and TRBJ1-4; 8 positions agree with TRBD1. Trimming removed 4 bases from V and 3 bases from J; junction bases left unmatched: 7. Germline V CDR1 and CDR2: SGHAT, FQNNGV. The CDR3 is made up of 16 amino acids.